The 25 T cell receptor beta chains below were found in one sample sequenced in a study of shared clonotypes between healthy human individuals. Profiled with immunoSEQ multiplex PCR; TCRdb holds only in-frame clones, not every one. The sample contains approximately 2,300,000 clones, 92% of which appear only once. Sequences were obtained from naive CD4+ T cells from PBMCs. As for subset: CD45RA+ positively selected. All receptors come from a man aged 18 to 30 in good health. Some clones in this sample may be carry-over from other donors' samples.

The chain combines TRBV28 with TRBJ2-7; 9 nucleotides line up with TRBD2. Germline CDR1 reads MDHEN; CDR2 reads SYDVKM. The CDR3 covers 15 residues. V shed 5 bases and J 1 base; nucleotides not matched to a gene: 6. CDR3 in DNA: TGTGCCAGCAGTAGGATCCTAGCGGGATCCTACGAGCAGTACTTC. It encodes CASSRILAGSYEQYF.

The V and J genes are TRBV7-3 and TRBJ2-1; possibly TRBD1 for D (6 bases). The CDR3 spans 16 residues. Trimming left V 4 bases short and J 5 bases short, with 18 bases between. Germline CDR1 is SGHTA and CDR2 is FQGTGA. CDR3 in DNA: TGTGCCAGCAGCTCCCTCGGCAGGGGATCGGACAATGAGCAGTTCTTC. Protein sequence: CASSSLGRGSDNEQFF.

The V gene is TRBV18, the J gene TRBJ1-4; maybe TRBD1 (5 bases). Germline V gene sequence: CDR1 KGHSH, CDR2 LQKENI. This CDR3 has 14 residues. Trimming removed 8 bases at V and 2 bases at J, with 12 bases between. CDR3 in amino acids: CASQMAGTNEKLFF. The CDR3 bases are TGTGCCAGCCAAATGGCAGGGACTAATGAAAAACTGTTTTTT. The variable domain in full, with the rest retrieved from reference TRBV18 and TRBJ1-4, is NAGVMQNPRHLVRRRGQEARLRCSPMKGHSHVYWYRQLPEEGLKFMVYLQKENIIDESGMPKERFSAEFPKEGPSILRIQQVVRGDSAAYFCASQMAGTNEKLFFGSGTQLSVL.

The count of this clone is one. The chain has TRBV2 and TRBJ2-5; 8 bases map to TRBD2. Looked up from germline, CDR1 is SNHLY and CDR2 is FYNNEI. Trimming at V came to 6 bases and at J to 1 base, leaving 4 bases not matched to a gene. The length of the CDR3 is 14 residues. CDR3 loop: CASSQTSGQETQYF. As DNA, the CDR3 is TGTGCCAGCAGCCAAACTAGCGGCCAAGAGACCCAGTACTTC.

The rearrangement uses TRBV18 and TRBJ1-2, with D uncertain. The CDR3 length is 13 residues. From germline, CDR1 is KGHSH and CDR2 LQKENI. V gave up 0 bases and J gave up 8 bases, with 10 bases separating them. In DNA form, the CDR3 reads TGTGCCAGCTCACCACCGGTGGATAGGGGCTACACCTTC. Residues: CASSPPVDRGYTF.

The genes are TRBV11-3 and TRBJ2-3; 11 bases are a match to TRBD2. CDR1 is SGHNT, CDR2 YENEEA, per germline. The CDR3 runs 16 residues. With 5 bases clipped from V and 1 base from J, the junction kept 5 bases outside the gene matches. The CDR3 sequence is CASSPRSGRGTDTQYF. CDR3 DNA: TGTGCCAGCAGCCCCCGTAGCGGGAGGGGCACAGATACGCAGTATTTT.

V is TRBV14 and J is TRBJ2-2; D is uncertain. CDR3 length: 14 amino acids. Germline V gene lookup returns CDR1 SGHDN and CDR2 FVKESK. Trimming cost V 1 base and J 4 bases, with 7 bases left between them. CDR3 in amino acids: CASSQGPLTGELFF. CDR3 DNA sequence: TGTGCCAGCAGCCAAGGTCCTCTCACCGGGGAGCTGTTTTTT.

This chain links TRBV10-2 with TRBJ2-3; TRBD2 is a possible D gene (5 bases). V was pared by 7 bases and J by 2 bases, with 13 bases between. Germline V CDR1 and CDR2: WSHSY, SAAADI. The CDR3 consists of 14 residues. CDR3 nucleotide sequence: TGCGCCAGCAATGCGCGGGCGAACACAGATACGCAGTATTTT. Its translation is CASNARANTDTQYF.

V gene TRBV6-1 combines with J gene TRBJ2-4; no firm D call. This CDR3 is built from 17 residues. V lost 0 bases and J 3 bases, leaving 15 bases between the germline ends. Germline V gene data show CDR1 as MNHNS and CDR2 as SASEGT. In DNA, the CDR3 is TGTGCCAGCAGTGAAGCGGCGCCTTATTGGGACAAAAACATTCAGTACTTC. Encoded protein: CASSEAAPYWDKNIQYF.

The chain links TRBV19 to TRBJ2-7; TRBD2 agrees at 7 bases. Germline V gene sequence: CDR1 LNHDA, CDR2 SQIVND (reference sequence). V shed 7 bases and J 4 bases; nucleotides not matched to a gene: 16. This CDR3 spans 16 amino acids. CDR3 protein: CASIGLVLADDYEQYF. For the CDR3, the DNA is TGTGCCAGTATAGGGTTGGTGCTAGCGGACGATTACGAGCAGTACTTC.

The genes are TRBV9 and TRBJ2-1, with D perhaps TRBD2 (6 bases). V lost 0 bases and J 5 bases, leaving 9 bases between the germline ends. CDR1 is SGDLS and CDR2 is YYNGEE in the germline V gene. The length of the CDR3 is 14 residues. CDR3 protein: CASSVERENNEQFF. The CDR3 DNA follows: TGTGCCAGCAGCGTAGAACGGGAGAACAATGAGCAGTTCTTC.

The rearrangement uses TRBV30 and TRBJ2-3, with 10 bases fitting TRBD2. The J segment lost 2 bases and the V segment lost 0 bases, leaving 17 bases of the junction unmatched. Looked up from germline, CDR1 is GTSNPN and CDR2 is SVGIG (reference sequence). The CDR3 has 20 amino acids. The DNA of the CDR3 is TGTGCCTGGAGTGTACAGGCTAGCGGGAGCCGAAACCCCGTCACAGATACGCAGTATTTT. Amino acids: CAWSVQASGSRNPVTDTQYF.

J is TRBJ2-1 and V is TRBV5-1; D gene uncertain. V lost 6 bases, J lost 2 bases, and 12 bases lay in between. The CDR3 loop spans 14 amino acids. Per the germline V gene, CDR1 is SGHRS and CDR2 is YFSETQ. The CDR3 nucleotides read TGCGCCAGCACCCCCGAACAAACCTACAATGAGCAGTTCTTC. Amino acid sequence: CASTPEQTYNEQFF.

Here the CDR3 reads CASSPQGLFTEAFF. CDR3 in DNA: TGTGCCAGCAGCCCACAGGGGTTATTCACTGAAGCTTTCTTT. The chain recombines TRBV7-2 with TRBJ1-1; 7 bases agree with TRBD1. The CDR3 totals 14 residues. CDR1 and CDR2 (germline): SGHTA, FQGNSA. The J segment lost 4 bases and the V segment lost 5 bases, leaving 7 bases of the junction unmatched. Complete variable domain (other parts from reference TRBV7-2 and TRBJ1-1): GAGVSQSPSNKVTEKGKDVELRCDPISGHTALYWYRQSLGQGLEFLIYFQGNSAPDKSGLPSDRFSAERTGGSVSTLTIQRTQQEDSAVYLCASSPQGLFTEAFFGQGTRLTVV.

The chain carries TRBV5-1 and TRBJ2-7, with 8 bases fitting TRBD2. With 2 bases clipped from V and 0 bases from J, the junction kept 4 bases outside the gene matches. The CDR3 consists of 15 residues. Per germline, CDR1 SGHRS and CDR2 YFSETQ. The CDR3 DNA sequence: TGCGCCAGCAGCTTCACTAGCGGCGTCTCCTACGAGCAGTACTTC. This gives the protein CASSFTSGVSYEQYF.

This chain joins TRBV11-3 and TRBJ2-1; 15 bases line up with TRBD2. Trimming removed 5 bases from V and 7 bases from J; junction bases left unmatched: 6. The CDR3 contains 16 residues. CDR1 SGHNT and CDR2 YENEEA come from the germline V gene. The CDR3 sequence: CASSTWTSGGGNEQFF. Written as DNA, the CDR3 is TGTGCCAGCAGCACGTGGACTAGCGGGGGGGGTAATGAGCAGTTCTTC.

The chain combines TRBV25-1 with TRBJ2-1, with TRBD2 identical over 11 bases. The CDR3 is 17 amino acids. Trimming at V came to 2 bases and at J to 6 bases, leaving 9 bases not matched to a gene. The germline V gene encodes CDR1 MGHDK and CDR2 SYGVNS. CDR3 amino acids: CASSEPKLAGVVNEQFF. Written as DNA, the CDR3 is TGTGCCAGCAGTGAACCGAAACTAGCGGGAGTCGTCAATGAGCAGTTCTTC. Full variable domain (outside the CDR3, taken from reference TRBV25-1 and TRBJ2-1): EADIYQTPRYLVIGTGKKITLECSQTMGHDKMYWYQQDPGMELHLIHYSYGVNSTEKGDLSSESTVSRIRTEHFPLTLESARPSHTSQYLCASSEPKLAGVVNEQFFGPGTRLTVL.

The J gene is TRBJ2-5, the V gene TRBV20-1; the D is unclear. Germline CDR1 reads DFQATT; CDR2 reads SNEGSKA (reference sequence). With 6 bases removed from V and 4 bases from J, the gap between germline ends came to 9 bases. This CDR3 region has 11 residues. In DNA, the CDR3 is TGCAGTGCAGAGTCGCGAGAGACCCAGTACTTC. It specifies CSAESRETQYF.

V is TRBV4-1 and J is TRBJ1-4, with D possibly being TRBD1 (5 bases). This CDR3 comprises 16 residues. Germline loops: CDR1 MGHRA, CDR2 YSYEKL. V was clipped by 4 bases and J by 1 base, with 13 bases between them. CDR3 sequence (DNA): TGCGCCAGCAGCCGTCAACGAGGGGAAACTAATGAAAAACTGTTTTTT. It specifies CASSRQRGETNEKLFF.

This chain uses TRBV28 with TRBJ2-7; 9 bases are shared with TRBD2. V shed 7 bases and J 0 bases; nucleotides not matched to a gene: 10. The CDR3 is 16 residues long. Germline assignment: CDR1 MDHEN and CDR2 SYDVKM. The CDR3 nucleotides read TGTGCCAGCATCCCTCCAGGTAGCGGGAGCTCCTACGAGCAGTACTTC. This encodes CASIPPGSGSSYEQYF.

This rearrangement joins TRBV25-1 to TRBJ1-1; D is uncertain. The CDR3 loop spans 13 amino acids. Trimming removed 2 bases from V and 6 bases from J, with 10 bases in between. Germline assignment: CDR1 MGHDK and CDR2 SYGVNS. CDR3 amino acids: CASSEDLPPEAFF. Here the CDR3 DNA reads TGTGCCAGCAGTGAAGACCTACCCCCTGAAGCTTTCTTT.

On this clone: The same CDR3 also results from other DNA sequences found in this sample. V gene TRBV2 combines with J gene TRBJ1-1; D remains ambiguous. The CDR3 totals 11 residues. Trimming pared 7 bases from V and 1 base from J, leaving 4 bases between. Germline V gene sequence: CDR1 SNHLY, CDR2 FYNNEI. The CDR3 region has the DNA TGTGCCAGCACGGGGAACACTGAAGCTTTCTTT. This encodes CASTGNTEAFF.

The rearrangement links TRBV6-1 to TRBJ2-3, with 8 bases lining up with TRBD2. V shed 7 bases, J shed 2 bases, and the junction held 8 bases outside the gene matches. Germline assignment: CDR1 MNHNS and CDR2 SASEGT. The length of the CDR3 is 15 residues. The CDR3 here is CASNGRGATTDTQYF. The CDR3 DNA reads TGTGCCAGCAACGGGCGGGGGGCCACCACAGATACGCAGTATTTT.

V usage is TRBV13 and J usage is TRBJ2-7, with D possibly matching TRBD2 (5 bases). V dropped 5 bases and J dropped 1 base, with 12 bases sitting between them. CDR1 and CDR2 from the germline V gene are PRHDT and FYEKMQ (reference sequence). The CDR3 runs 14 residues. The CDR3 is CASSSTRRSYEQYF. The CDR3 region has the DNA TGTGCCAGCAGCAGTACTAGGCGGTCCTACGAGCAGTACTTC.

This clone was picked up one time. J is TRBJ1-1 and V is TRBV5-1, with 8 bases aligning to TRBD1. V lost 0 bases, J lost 7 bases, and 11 bases stayed unmatched. Germline loops: CDR1 SGHRS, CDR2 YFSETQ. This CDR3 region has 16 residues. The CDR3 loop is CASSLGPGGASLEAFF. CDR3 bases: TGCGCCAGCAGCTTGGGGCCAGGGGGCGCGTCCCTTGAAGCTTTCTTT.